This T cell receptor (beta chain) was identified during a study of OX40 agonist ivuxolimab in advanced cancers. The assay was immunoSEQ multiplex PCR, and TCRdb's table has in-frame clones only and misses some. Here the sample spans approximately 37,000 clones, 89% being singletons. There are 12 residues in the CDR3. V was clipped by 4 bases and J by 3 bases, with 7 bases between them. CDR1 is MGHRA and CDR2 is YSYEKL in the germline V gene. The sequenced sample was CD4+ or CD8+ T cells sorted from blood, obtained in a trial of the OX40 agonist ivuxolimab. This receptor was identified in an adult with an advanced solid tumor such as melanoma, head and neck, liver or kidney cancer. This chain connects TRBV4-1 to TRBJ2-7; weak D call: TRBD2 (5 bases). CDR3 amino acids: CASSRENYEQYF. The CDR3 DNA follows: TGCGCCAGCAGCCGGGAGAACTACGAGCAGTACTTC.